This is a list of T cell receptor beta chains from one sample in a study of CD8 T cells in Susac syndrome. TCRdb independently ran MiXCR on the immunoSEQ multiplex PCR reads; one entry per CDR3 protein. This sample has under 250,000 distinct CDR3 sequences, with around 93% found just once. What was sequenced was CD4+ T cells from PBMCs. Receptors originate from a human donor with multiple sclerosis. Each CDR3 is given with its conserved first and last residue. Fields, in order: J gene, clone size, V gene, D gene, CDR3 protein, CDR3 DNA. D genes are given only for firm matches. Size tells how often a clone was seen (once, few, many) or the class of an expanded clone, and some rows leave it out.

j_call: TRBJ2-2
clone_size: once
v_call: TRBV12-3/TRBV12-4
d_call: NA
cdr3_aa: CASSLAELDTGELFF
cdr3_nt: TGTGCCAGCAGTTTAGCGGAACTGGATACCGGGGAGCTGTTTTTT

j_call: TRBJ1-1
clone_size: NA
v_call: TRBV19
d_call: NA
cdr3_aa: CASSMQLGGGTEAFF
cdr3_nt: TGTGCCAGTAGTATGCAGCTTGGTGGTGGGACTGAAGCTTTCTTT

j_call: TRBJ1-5
clone_size: once
v_call: TRBV6-1
d_call: NA
cdr3_aa: CASSEVGGPSNQPQHF
cdr3_nt: TGTGCCAGCAGTGAAGTAGGTGGACCGAGCAATCAGCCCCAGCATTTT

j_call: TRBJ2-5
clone_size: NA
v_call: TRBV7-9
d_call: NA
cdr3_aa: CASSDGRRETQYF
cdr3_nt: TGTGCCAGCAGCGACGGTCGCCGGGAGACCCAGTACTTC

j_call: TRBJ1-2
clone_size: NA
v_call: TRBV4-1
d_call: NA
cdr3_aa: CASSQGRAALANYGYTF
cdr3_nt: TGCGCCAGCAGCCAAGGAAGGGCAGCCTTAGCTAACTATGGCTACACCTTC

j_call: TRBJ2-5
clone_size: NA
v_call: TRBV18
d_call: NA
cdr3_aa: CASSPQGSRQETQYF
cdr3_nt: TGTGCCAGCTCACCACAGGGGTCGAGACAAGAGACCCAGTACTTC

j_call: TRBJ1-2
clone_size: once
v_call: TRBV6-5
d_call: NA
cdr3_aa: CASSYSRDKTYGYTF
cdr3_nt: TGTGCCAGCAGTTACTCCCGGGACAAGACCTATGGCTACACCTTC

j_call: TRBJ1-5
clone_size: once
v_call: TRBV12-3/TRBV12-4
d_call: NA
cdr3_aa: CASSWRGGQPQHF
cdr3_nt: TGTGCCAGCAGTTGGAGAGGAGGCCAGCCCCAGCATTTT

j_call: TRBJ1-1
clone_size: NA
v_call: TRBV18
d_call: TRBD1
cdr3_aa: CASSPGRGPTEAFF
cdr3_nt: TGTGCCAGCTCACCGGGCAGGGGGCCCACTGAAGCTTTCTTT

j_call: TRBJ1-4
clone_size: NA
v_call: TRBV5-4
d_call: NA
cdr3_aa: CASSHDSQKLFF
cdr3_nt: TGTGCCAGCAGCCACGACAGTCAAAAACTGTTTTTT

j_call: TRBJ2-1
clone_size: NA
v_call: TRBV5-1
d_call: NA
cdr3_aa: CASSLGGSRIDEQFF
cdr3_nt: TGCGCCAGCAGCTTGGGCGGGTCTAGGATCGATGAGCAGTTCTTC

j_call: TRBJ1-1
clone_size: once
v_call: TRBV7-3
d_call: NA
cdr3_aa: CASSPRMAFF
cdr3_nt: TGTGCCAGCAGCCCCCGGATGGCTTTCTTT

j_call: TRBJ1-3
clone_size: NA
v_call: TRBV27
d_call: NA
cdr3_aa: CASSSRGAGNTIYF
cdr3_nt: TGTGCCAGCAGTTCGCGGGGGGCTGGAAACACCATATATTTT

j_call: TRBJ2-5
clone_size: NA
v_call: TRBV15
d_call: NA
cdr3_aa: CATSSKGWDAETQYF
cdr3_nt: TGTGCCACCAGCTCAAAAGGGTGGGACGCAGAGACCCAGTACTTC

j_call: TRBJ2-1
clone_size: NA
v_call: TRBV30
d_call: TRBD2
cdr3_aa: CAWAAWDGGDEQFF
cdr3_nt: TGTGCCTGGGCCGCCTGGGACGGGGGGGATGAGCAGTTCTTC

j_call: TRBJ2-3
clone_size: NA
v_call: TRBV20-1
d_call: TRBD1
cdr3_aa: CSANVQGQGAIDTQYF
cdr3_nt: TGCAGTGCTAACGTCCAGGGACAGGGGGCGATAGATACGCAGTATTTT